The rows below give T cell receptor beta chains drawn from one sample of a study of vaccination effects on CD4 cells after COVID-19. These receptors' antigens are unknown. The repertoire was sequenced with immunoSEQ multiplex PCR; TCRdb's copy has only in-frame clones and lacks some. The profile shows tens of thousands of clones, 65% to 75% of them singletons. The sample consisted of CD4+ T cells from PBMCs cultured without peptide, taken after COVID-19 vaccination. The receptors were gathered from a human donor who had a prior SARS-CoV-2 infection. Both conserved end residues are part of each CDR3. A D gene is named only where the DNA matches it firmly. Part of the rows lack a size; the others show once, few, many or a class for expanded clones.

CDR3,DNA,size,V,J,D
CASSVPNPQRNTEAFF,TGTGCCAGCAGCGTCCCCAACCCCCAAAGAAACACTGAAGCTTTCTTT,.,TRBV7-2,TRBJ1-1,.
CASSQAQGGFYTF,TGTGCCAGCAGCCAAGCCCAAGGGGGCTTCTACACCTTC,.,TRBV4-2,TRBJ1-2,TRBD1
CASRGRSSGNTIYF,TGTGCCAGCAGGGGCCGTAGCTCTGGAAACACCATATATTTT,.,TRBV6-5,TRBJ1-3,.
CASSSRQLEGGYTF,TGTGCCAGCAGTTCCCGGCAGCTAGAAGGTGGCTACACCTTC,.,TRBV6-5,TRBJ1-2,.
CAIKSTVGTYGYTF,TGTGCCATCAAATCAACGGTAGGAACCTATGGCTACACCTTC,.,TRBV10-3,TRBJ1-2,.
CASSLGRSSGNTIYF,TGCGCCAGCAGCTTGGGGAGGAGCTCTGGAAACACCATATATTTT,once,TRBV5-1,TRBJ1-3,.
CSARAGTTTTDTQYF,TGCAGCGCTCGCGCCGGGACTACGACCACAGATACGCAGTATTTT,once,TRBV29-1,TRBJ2-3,TRBD2
CASSLNGITEAFF,TGTGCCAGCAGCTTAAACGGCATCACTGAAGCTTTCTTT,few,TRBV7-3,TRBJ1-1,.
CASSSEFQETQYF,TGTGCCAGCAGCTCCGAGTTCCAAGAGACCCAGTACTTC,.,TRBV13,TRBJ2-5,.
CASSTPSGTQYF,TGTGCCAGCTCAACGCCGTCAGGTACGCAGTATTTT,.,TRBV18,TRBJ2-3,.
CASSLRGMGQETQYF,TGTGCCAGCAGCCTCAGGGGGATGGGGCAAGAGACCCAGTACTTC,.,TRBV7-8,TRBJ2-5,TRBD1
CASSSRPSGVASDTQYF,TGTGCCAGCAGCTCTAGGCCCAGCGGGGTTGCATCAGATACGCAGTATTTT,.,TRBV7-6,TRBJ2-3,TRBD2
CAISDPNWGASLNTDTQYF,TGTGCCATCAGTGACCCAAATTGGGGGGCTAGCCTGAACACAGATACGCAGTATTTT,.,TRBV10-3,TRBJ2-3,.
CASSVGGRETQYF,TGCGCCAGCAGTGTGGGGGGCCGAGAGACCCAGTACTTC,.,TRBV5-1,TRBJ2-5,.
CASTRRETQNYGYTF,TGTGCCAGCACCCGGCGTGAGACACAGAACTATGGCTACACCTTC,.,TRBV6-5,TRBJ1-2,.
CATSRDPTGGTEAFF,TGTGCCACCAGCAGAGATCCCACAGGGGGCACTGAAGCTTTCTTT,.,TRBV15,TRBJ1-1,TRBD1
CASSPRQGWETQYF,TGTGCCAGCAGCCCCCGACAGGGCTGGGAGACCCAGTACTTC,.,TRBV7-2,TRBJ2-5,TRBD1
CASSLLTSSSYNEQFF,TGTGCCAGCAGCTTGCTGACTAGCAGCTCCTACAATGAGCAGTTCTTC,.,TRBV5-6,TRBJ2-1,TRBD2
CASSQEVRLDYNEQFF,TGCGCCAGCAGCCAAGAGGTCCGGTTGGACTACAATGAGCAGTTCTTC,.,TRBV4-1,TRBJ2-1,.
CASSLVSGANVLTF,TGTGCCAGCAGCTTAGTTTCTGGGGCCAACGTCCTGACTTTC,.,TRBV7-3,TRBJ2-6,.
CASSASGEQDNGNTIYF,TGTGCCAGCAGCGCCAGCGGGGAGCAGGACAACGGAAACACCATATATTTT,.,TRBV7-9,TRBJ1-3,.
CASSQRTGLVQFF,TGTGCCAGCAGCCAAAGAACTGGTCTCGTGCAGTTCTTC,.,TRBV6-2/TRBV6-3,TRBJ2-1,.
CASSLVSVASSETQYF,TGTGCCAGCAGCTTGGTGTCTGTTGCTAGCTCGGAGACCCAGTACTTC,.,TRBV5-4,TRBJ2-5,.